This T cell receptor (beta chain) was recorded in a study of blood T cell repertoires in COVID-19. Across the whole study: Acute and convalescent COVID-19 samples came from the United States, Italy and Spain. In each case, the material was cDNA or gDNA derived from T cells, B-cell-depleted T cells, or PBMCs.

As processed by the authors: Quantification of nucleated cells was approximated via reference gene primer amplification. TCRdb's table, derived via immunoSEQ multiplex PCR, lists solely in-frame clones and lacks some. Clone size and the V and J calls come from that table; the DNA yielded D and trimming. The repertoire has roughly 200,000 clones, 86% of them found once; the top ten carry 3.5% to 4.5%. This CDR3 is built from 13 residues. V lost 2 bases and J lost 2, with 6 bases in between. CDR1 and CDR2 from the germline V gene are LNHNV and YYDKDF (reference sequence). Those enrolled, adults aged 18 to 89 years, came from around 24 US areas.

The chain couples TRBV15 to TRBJ1-2; D gene unclear. The TCR originated in a woman in her thirties or forties with acute COVID-19. Sequenced: PBMCs or T cells enriched from blood (not recorded which). CDR3 bases: TGTGCCACCAGCAGAACCGGGAACTATGGCTACACCTTC. Its protein is CATSRTGNYGYTF. Filled out from reference TRBV15 and TRBJ1-2, the complete variable domain reads DAMVIQNPRYQVTQFGKPVTLSCSQTLNHNVMYWYQQKSSQAPKLLFHYYDKDFNNEADTPDNFQSRRPNTSFCFLDIRSPGLGDTAMYLCATSRTGNYGYTFGSGTRLTVV.